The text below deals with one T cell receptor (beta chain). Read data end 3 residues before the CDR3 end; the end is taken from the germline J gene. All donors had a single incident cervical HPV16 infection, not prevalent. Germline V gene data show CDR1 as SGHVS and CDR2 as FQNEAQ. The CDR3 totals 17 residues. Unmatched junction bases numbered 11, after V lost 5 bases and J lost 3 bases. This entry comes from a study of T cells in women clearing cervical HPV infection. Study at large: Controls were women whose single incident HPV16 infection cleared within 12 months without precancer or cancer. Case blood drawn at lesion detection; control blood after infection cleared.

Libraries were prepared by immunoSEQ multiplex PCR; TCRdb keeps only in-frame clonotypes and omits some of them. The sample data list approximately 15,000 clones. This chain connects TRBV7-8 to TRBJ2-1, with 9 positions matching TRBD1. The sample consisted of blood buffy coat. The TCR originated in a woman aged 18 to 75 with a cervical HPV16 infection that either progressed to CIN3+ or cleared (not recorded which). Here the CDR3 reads CASSPRGRDRDYNEQFF. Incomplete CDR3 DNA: TGTGCCAGCAGCCCCCGCGGAAGGGACAGGGACTACAATGAG. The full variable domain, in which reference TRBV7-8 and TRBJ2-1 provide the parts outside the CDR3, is GAGVSQSPRYKVAKRGQDVALRCDPISGHVSLFWYQQALGQGPEFLTYFQNEAQLDKSGLPSDRFFAERPEGSVSTLKIQRTQQEDSAVYLCASSPRGRDRDYNEQFFGPGTRLTVL.